A single sample gave rise to the 3 T cell receptor beta chains below, sequenced in a study of OX40 agonist ivuxolimab in advanced cancers. Using immunoSEQ multiplex PCR, the repertoire was profiled, and TCRdb retains in-frame clones only, with some absent. The data show around 35,000 clones, roughly nine tenths seen once. The material sequenced was CD4+ or CD8+ T cells sorted from blood, taken in a trial of the OX40 agonist ivuxolimab. The receptors here all came from an adult with an advanced solid tumor such as melanoma, head and neck, liver or kidney cancer.

DNA for the CDR3: TGTGCCAGTAGTGTCTCGGGGACGGGGAACGAGCAGTACTTC. Protein: CASSVSGTGNEQYF. The rearrangement uses TRBV19 and TRBJ2-7, with D possibly called TRBD1 or TRBD2 (5 bases each). Germline V CDR1 and CDR2: LNHDA, SQIVND (reference sequence). The germline V and J ends were trimmed by 5 bases and 5 bases, with 16 bases remaining between them. This CDR3 comprises 14 residues.

The rearrangement uses TRBV5-6 and TRBJ2-1; 9 bases agree with TRBD1. The germline CDR1 and CDR2 sequences are SGHDT and YYEEEE. The CDR3 length is 16 residues. After removal of 4 bases from V and 4 bases from J, the junction contained 9 bases not matched to a gene. The CDR3 loop reads CASSLGTGPLYNEQFF. The CDR3 nucleotides read TGTGCCAGCAGCCTAGGGACAGGGCCTCTTTACAATGAGCAGTTCTTC.

The V call is TRBV9, the J call TRBJ1-1; 7 nucleotides align to TRBD1. This CDR3 is built from 16 residues. The germline V gene encodes CDR1 SGDLS and CDR2 YYNGEE. J gave up 1 base and V 4 bases, and 10 bases lay outside the gene matches. The DNA of the CDR3 is TGTGCCAGCAGCCCCACCGGGACAGCGAGGAACACTGAAGCTTTCTTT. This codes for CASSPTGTARNTEAFF.